The T cell receptor beta chain described here comes from a study of regulatory T cells in long-lasting Graves disease. V shed 5 bases, J shed 2 bases, and the junction held 3 bases outside the gene matches. Germline V gene sequence: CDR1 SGHAT, CDR2 FQNNGV. There are 14 residues in the CDR3. Arm-PCR of CDR3 regions and iRepertoire HTBI primers were used to build TCR beta libraries. TCRdb reprocessed the multiplex PCR reads with MiXCR, giving one entry per CDR3 protein. The table shows hundreds of thousands of distinct CDR3 sequences, with around 16% occurring only once. Time point meaning: newly diagnosed GD, antithyroid drugs for less than 3 months. Researchers made the TCR library from RNA that was extracted from PBMCs. The table lists this clonotype with many counts. These data also featured in a second study, about T cells in Graves' hyperthyroidism and ophthalmopathy.

The TCR comes from a woman aged 35-65 years with Graves disease. The sequencing used peripheral blood mononuclear cells (PBMCs), collected at new diagnosis, from a patient treated with antithyroid drugs. The rearrangement uses TRBV11-2 and TRBJ2-7, with TRBD2 matching 10 bases. The CDR3 sequence is CASSTSGATYEQYF. The CDR3 region has the DNA TGTGCCAGCAGCACTAGCGGGGCTACCTACGAGCAGTACTTC.